The clone carrying this T cell receptor (beta chain) was detected only a few times. The antigen remains undetermined. Additional DNA sequences in this sample encode the identical CDR3. Each subset's genomic DNA was shared equally among a number of immunoSEQ plates. Profiled with immunoSEQ multiplex PCR; TCRdb holds only in-frame clones, not every one. The data show roughly 1,100,000 clones, roughly 80% seen once. The data derive from a study of shared clonotypes between healthy human individuals. Study background: CD4 naive and CD4 memory each took three plates per donor, while CD8 naive took two and CD8 memory one. The study's findings and limits: Across subsets, estimated richness was generally greater for naive than for memory populations.

The length of the CDR3 is 12 residues. Germline V gene sequence: CDR1 ENHRY, CDR2 SYGVKD. With 0 bases removed from V and 5 bases from J, the gap between germline ends came to 4 bases. Sample: memory CD4+ T cells sorted from blood. Subset: CD45RA-negative fraction. The TCR sequence derives from a man between 18 and 35 years old in good health. The J gene is TRBJ2-5, the V gene TRBV10-3; D not resolved. The CDR3 DNA sequence: TGTGCCATCAGTGAGTCGAGGGAGACCCAGTACTTC. Its translation: CAISESRETQYF.